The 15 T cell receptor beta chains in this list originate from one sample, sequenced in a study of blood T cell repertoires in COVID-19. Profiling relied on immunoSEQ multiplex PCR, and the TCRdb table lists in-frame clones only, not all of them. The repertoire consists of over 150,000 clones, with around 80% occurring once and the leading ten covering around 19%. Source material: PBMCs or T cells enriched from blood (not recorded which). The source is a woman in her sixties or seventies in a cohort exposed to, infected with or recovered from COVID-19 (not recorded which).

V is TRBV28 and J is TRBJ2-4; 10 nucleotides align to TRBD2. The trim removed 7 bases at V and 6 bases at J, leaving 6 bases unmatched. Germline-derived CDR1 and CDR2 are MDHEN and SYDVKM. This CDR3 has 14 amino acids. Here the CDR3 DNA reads TGTGCCAGCAACCCTAGCGGGAGTTCAAACATTCAGTACTTC. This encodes CASNPSGSSNIQYF. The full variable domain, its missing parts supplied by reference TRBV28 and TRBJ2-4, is DVKVTQSSRYLVKRTGEKVFLECVQDMDHENMFWYRQDPGLGLRLIYFSYDVKMKEKGDIPEGYSVSREKKERFSLILESASTNQTSMYLCASNPSGSSNIQYFGAGTRLSVL.

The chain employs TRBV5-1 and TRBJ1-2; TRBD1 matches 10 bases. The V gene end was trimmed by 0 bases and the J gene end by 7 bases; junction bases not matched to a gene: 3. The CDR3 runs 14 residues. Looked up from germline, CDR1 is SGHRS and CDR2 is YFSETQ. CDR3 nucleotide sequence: TGCGCCAGCAGCTTGGGACAGGGGGCCGGTGGCTACACCTTC. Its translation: CASSLGQGAGGYTF.

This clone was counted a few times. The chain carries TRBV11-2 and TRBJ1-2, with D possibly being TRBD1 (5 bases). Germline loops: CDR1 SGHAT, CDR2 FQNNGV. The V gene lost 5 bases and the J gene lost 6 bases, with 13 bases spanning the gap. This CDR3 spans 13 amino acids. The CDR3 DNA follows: TGTGCCAGCAGCCACAGGACCCGAAATGGCTACACCTTC. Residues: CASSHRTRNGYTF.

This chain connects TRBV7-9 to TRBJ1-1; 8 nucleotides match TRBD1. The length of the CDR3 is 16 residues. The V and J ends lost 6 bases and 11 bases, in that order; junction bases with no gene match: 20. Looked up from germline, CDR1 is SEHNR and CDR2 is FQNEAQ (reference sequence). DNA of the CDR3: TGTGCCAGCAGTCCAACACAGGGGGAATTAGGTGGAAATGCTTTCTTT. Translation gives CASSPTQGELGGNAFF.

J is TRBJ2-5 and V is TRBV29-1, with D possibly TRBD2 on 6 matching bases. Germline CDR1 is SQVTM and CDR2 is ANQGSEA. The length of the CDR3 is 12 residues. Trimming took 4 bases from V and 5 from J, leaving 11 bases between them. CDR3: CSVGRSGETQYF. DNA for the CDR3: TGCAGCGTTGGCCGTAGCGGTGAGACCCAGTACTTC.

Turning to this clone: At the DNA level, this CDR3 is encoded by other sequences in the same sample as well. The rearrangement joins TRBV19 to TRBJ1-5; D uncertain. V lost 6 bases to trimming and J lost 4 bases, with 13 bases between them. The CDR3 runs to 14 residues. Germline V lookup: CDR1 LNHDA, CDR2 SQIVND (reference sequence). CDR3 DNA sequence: TGTGCCAGTAGCCTGACGGGAGGGAATCAGCCCCAGCATTTT. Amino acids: CASSLTGGNQPQHF.

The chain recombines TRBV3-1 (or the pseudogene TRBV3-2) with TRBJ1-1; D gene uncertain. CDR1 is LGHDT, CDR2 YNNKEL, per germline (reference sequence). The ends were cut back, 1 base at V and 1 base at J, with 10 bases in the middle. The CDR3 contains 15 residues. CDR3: CASSQASTPNTEAFF. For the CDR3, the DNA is TGTGCCAGCAGCCAAGCGTCGACACCGAACACTGAAGCTTTCTTT.

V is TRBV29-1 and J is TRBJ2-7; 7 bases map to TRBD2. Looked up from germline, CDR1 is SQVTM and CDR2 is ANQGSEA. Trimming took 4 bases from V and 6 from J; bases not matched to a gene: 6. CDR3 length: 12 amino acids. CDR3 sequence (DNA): TGCAGCGTTGTACGGTCGGGGGGCGAGCAGTACTTC. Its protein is CSVVRSGGEQYF.

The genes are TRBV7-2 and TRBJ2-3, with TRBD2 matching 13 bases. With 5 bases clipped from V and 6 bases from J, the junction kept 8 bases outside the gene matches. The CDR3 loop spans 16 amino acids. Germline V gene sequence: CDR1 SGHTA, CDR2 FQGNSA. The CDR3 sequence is CASSLGLAGVWDTQYF. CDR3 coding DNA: TGTGCCAGCAGCCTCGGACTAGCGGGAGTATGGGATACGCAGTATTTT.

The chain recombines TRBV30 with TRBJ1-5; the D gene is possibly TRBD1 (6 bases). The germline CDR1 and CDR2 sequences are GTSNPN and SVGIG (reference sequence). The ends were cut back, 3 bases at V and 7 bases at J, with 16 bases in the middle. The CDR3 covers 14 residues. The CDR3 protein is CAWSRGSPGQPQHF. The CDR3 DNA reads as TGTGCCTGGAGCAGGGGCAGCCCAGGGCAGCCCCAGCATTTT.

The CDR3 nucleotides are TGTGCCAGCAGTTATACCCGGGCCGGGGTGGGACTGTTTTTT. This encodes CASSYTRAGVGLFF. The chain has TRBV3-1 (or the pseudogene TRBV3-2) and TRBJ1-4; unclear D gene. V dropped 6 bases and J dropped 13 bases, with 21 bases sitting between them. The CDR3 consists of 14 residues. CDR1 is LGHDT and CDR2 is YNNKEL in the germline V gene (reference sequence).

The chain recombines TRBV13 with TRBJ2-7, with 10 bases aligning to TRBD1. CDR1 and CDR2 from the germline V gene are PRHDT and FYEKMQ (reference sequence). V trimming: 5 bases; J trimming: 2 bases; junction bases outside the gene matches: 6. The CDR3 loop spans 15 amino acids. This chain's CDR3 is CASSPGTGEAYEQYF. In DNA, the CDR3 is TGTGCCAGCAGCCCAGGGACAGGGGAGGCCTACGAGCAGTACTTC. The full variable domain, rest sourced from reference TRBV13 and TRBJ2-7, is AAGVIQSPRHLIKEKRETATLKCYPIPRHDTVYWYQQGPGQDPQFLISFYEKMQSDKGSIPDRFSAQQFSDYHSELNMSSLELGDSALYFCASSPGTGEAYEQYFGPGTRLTVT.

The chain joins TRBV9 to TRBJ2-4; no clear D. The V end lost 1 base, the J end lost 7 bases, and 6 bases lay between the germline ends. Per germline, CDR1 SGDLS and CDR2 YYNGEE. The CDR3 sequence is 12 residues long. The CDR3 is CASSVRDNIQYF. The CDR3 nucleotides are TGTGCCAGCAGCGTACGAGATAACATTCAGTACTTC. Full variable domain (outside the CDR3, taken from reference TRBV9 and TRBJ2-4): DSGVTQTPKHLITATGQRVTLRCSPRSGDLSVYWYQQSLDQGLQFLIQYYNGEERAKGNILERFSAQQFPDLHSELNLSSLELGDSALYFCASSVRDNIQYFGAGTRLSVL.

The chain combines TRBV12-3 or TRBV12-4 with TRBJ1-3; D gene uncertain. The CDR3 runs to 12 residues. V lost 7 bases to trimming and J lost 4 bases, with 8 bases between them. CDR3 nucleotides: TGTGCCAGCATCTCAGGAGGAAACACCATATATTTT. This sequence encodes CASISGGNTIYF.

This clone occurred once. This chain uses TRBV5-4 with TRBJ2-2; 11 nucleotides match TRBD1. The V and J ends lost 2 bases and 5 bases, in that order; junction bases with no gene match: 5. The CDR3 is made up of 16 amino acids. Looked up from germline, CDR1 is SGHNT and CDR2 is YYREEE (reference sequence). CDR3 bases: TGTGCCAGCAGCTTAGGACAGGGGGCCTTAACCGGGGAGCTGTTTTTT. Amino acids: CASSLGQGALTGELFF.